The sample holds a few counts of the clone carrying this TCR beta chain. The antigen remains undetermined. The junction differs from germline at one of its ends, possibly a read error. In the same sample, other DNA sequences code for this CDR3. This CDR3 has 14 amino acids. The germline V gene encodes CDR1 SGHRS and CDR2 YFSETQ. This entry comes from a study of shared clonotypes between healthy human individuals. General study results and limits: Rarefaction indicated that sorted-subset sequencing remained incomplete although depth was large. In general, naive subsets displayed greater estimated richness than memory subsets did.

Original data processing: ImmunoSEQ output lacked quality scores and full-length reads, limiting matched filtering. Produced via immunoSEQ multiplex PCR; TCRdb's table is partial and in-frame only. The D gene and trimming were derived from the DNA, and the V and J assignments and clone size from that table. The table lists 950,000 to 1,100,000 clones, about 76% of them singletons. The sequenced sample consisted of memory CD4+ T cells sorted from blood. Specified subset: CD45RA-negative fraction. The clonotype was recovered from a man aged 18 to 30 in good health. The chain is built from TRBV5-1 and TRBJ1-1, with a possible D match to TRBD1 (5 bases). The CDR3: CASSLERGNTEAFF. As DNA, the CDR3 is TGTGCCAGCAGCTTGGAGAGGGGTAACACTGAAGCTTTCTTT. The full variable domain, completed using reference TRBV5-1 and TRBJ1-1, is KAGVTQTPRYLIKTRGQQVTLSCSPISGHRSVSWYQQTPGQGLQFLFEYFSETQRNKGNFPGRFSGRQFSNSRSEMNVSTLELGDSALYLCASSLERGNTEAFFGQGTRLTVV.